The 12 T cell receptor beta chains given below trace back to one sample, sequenced in a study of blood T cells in healthy people across ages. A second about 6 to 12 cycle PCR used barcoded and J-beta primers. MiXCR, applied by TCRdb to the 5' RACE reads, yields one record per CDR3 protein. The sample contains about 1,400,000 distinct CDR3 sequences, around two fifths of which appear only once. Sequenced material: blood. These receptors were collected from a woman aged 18-29 years in good health.

The chain joins TRBV9 to TRBJ2-5; no clear D. The DNA end favors TRBJ2-7, so the J call may be wrong. The CDR3 totals 14 residues. Germline CDR1 SGDLS, CDR2 YYNGEE. The CDR3 region is CASSVALSAAEQYF. The CDR3 DNA reads TGTGCCAGCAGCGTAGCCCTCTCCGCCGCCGAGCAGTACTTC.

The V call is TRBV20-1, the J call TRBJ2-5, with 7 bases aligning to TRBD1. Judging by the DNA end, TRBJ2-1 fits better; the J call may be wrong. Germline-derived CDR1 and CDR2 are DFQATT and SNEGSKA (reference sequence). The CDR3 runs to 13 residues. In nucleotides, the CDR3 is TGCAGTGCTAGGCGGCAGGGGGAAGAGACCCAGTTCTTC. Translating gives CSARRQGEETQFF.

This chain connects TRBV5-1 to TRBJ2-1; no clear D. Germline CDR1 is SGHRS and CDR2 is YFSETQ. The CDR3 spans 15 residues. V lost 5 bases and J 5 bases, leaving 17 bases between the germline ends. In DNA form, the CDR3 reads TGCGCCAGCAGTCCTACTGATCCCCGGGACAATGAGCAGTTCTTC. The encoded protein is CASSPTDPRDNEQFF.

This clonotype has more than one count but fewer than ten. The chain joins TRBV20-1 to TRBJ2-1; tentative D call: TRBD1 (5 bases). Germline loops: CDR1 DFQATT, CDR2 SNEGSKA (reference sequence). The CDR3 extends over 14 amino acids. The V and J ends lost 1 base and 4 bases respectively, with 11 bases between them. The CDR3 coding sequence is TGCAGTGCTAGAGGCAGGGAAGTATACAATGAGCAGTTCTTC. This encodes CSARGREVYNEQFF.

The genes are TRBV10-2 and TRBJ1-2; D is possibly TRBD1 (6 bases). V lost 0 bases and J lost 11, with 13 bases in between. CDR1 and CDR2 (germline): WSHSY, SAAADI. The CDR3 length is 13 residues. This CDR3 reads CASSESTGQYYTF. CDR3 DNA: TGCGCCAGCAGTGAGTCGACGGGACAATATTACACCTTC.

This clonotype appeared a few times. This sequence joins TRBV25-1 and TRBJ1-2, with 8 nucleotides matching TRBD1. The germline V gene encodes CDR1 MGHDK and CDR2 SYGVNS. Trimming removed 1 base from V and 4 bases from J; junction bases left unmatched: 8. CDR3 size: 16 residues. CDR3 protein: CASSEFLGQGSYGYTF. As DNA, the CDR3 is TGTGCCAGCAGTGAATTTTTAGGACAGGGATCCTATGGCTACACCTTC.

The chain combines TRBV20-1 with TRBJ1-4; D call uncertain. This CDR3 contains 14 residues. Trimming shortened V by 6 bases and J by 6 bases, and 17 bases separated the two germline ends. Germline-derived CDR1 and CDR2 are DFQATT and SNEGSKA (reference sequence). The chain's CDR3 is CSARHLTEYEKLFF. The CDR3 DNA follows: TGCAGTGCCCGCCACCTGACCGAATATGAAAAACTGTTTTTT.

This chain links TRBV4-1 with TRBJ2-3, with D unresolved. This CDR3 has 14 amino acids. The ends were cut back, 2 bases at V and 3 bases at J, with 9 bases in the middle. Germline-derived CDR1 and CDR2 are MGHRA and YSYEKL. CDR3 in DNA: TGCGCCAGCAGCCAATACAGCGAGACAGATACGCAGTATTTT. Amino acids: CASSQYSETDTQYF.

The rearrangement joins TRBV12-3 or TRBV12-4 to TRBJ2-7, with D possibly matching TRBD1 (6 bases). The CDR3 loop spans 14 amino acids. Trimming took off 7 bases at V and 0 bases at J, with 13 bases between the two ends. CDR3 loop: CASTRTVSSYEQYF. In DNA, the CDR3 is TGTGCCAGCACTCGGACAGTGAGCTCCTACGAGCAGTACTTC.

The genes are TRBV7-9 and TRBJ1-2; no firm D call. Germline V gives CDR1 SEHNR, CDR2 FQNEAQ (reference sequence). Trimming took 1 base from V and 8 from J, leaving 11 bases between them. This CDR3 is built from 13 residues. Written as DNA, the CDR3 is TGTGCCAGCAGCTTAGAAACAGCTCGGGGCTACACCTTC. This translates into CASSLETARGYTF.

J is TRBJ2-1 and V is TRBV7-2; 14 positions agree with TRBD2. The junction had 8 bases not matched to a gene; V was cut back by 6 bases and J by 10 bases. CDR1 is SGHTA, CDR2 FQGNSA, per germline. This CDR3 region has 15 residues. The CDR3 DNA follows: TGTGCCAGCAGTCCCGGGACTAGCGGGAGAGAGGAGCAGTTCTTC. As protein: CASSPGTSGREEQFF.

The V and J genes are TRBV5-1 and TRBJ2-5; D gene ambiguous. Germline V gene lookup returns CDR1 SGHRS and CDR2 YFSETQ. CDR3 length: 14 amino acids. V was pared by 3 bases and J by 5 bases, with 14 bases between. CDR3 loop: CASSSEGPGETQYF. In nucleotides, the CDR3 is TGCGCCAGCAGCTCTGAAGGTCCTGGGGAGACCCAGTACTTC.